A selection of T cell receptor beta chains follows, all from one sample in a study of cytomegalovirus exposure and HLA in healthy donors. Clones were sequenced by immunoSEQ multiplex PCR, and TCRdb holds only the in-frame ones, with some missing. This table has approximately 150,000 clones, 76% appearing once. The sequenced material came from PBMCs. These receptors were taken from a male donor in good health and CMV-seronegative. CDR3s include the opening cysteine and the closing phenylalanine or tryptophan. D genes are given only for firm matches. Clone size appears in some rows only: once, few, many, or a class for an expanded clone.

>TRBJ2-2|NA|TRBV4-1|NA
CASSPDYWNTGELFF
TGCGCCAGCAGCCCGGACTACTGGAACACCGGGGAGCTGTTTTTT
>TRBJ1-2|NA|TRBV6-5|TRBD1
CASSYSRDRGDGYTF
TGTGCCAGCAGTTACTCCCGAGACAGGGGGGATGGCTACACCTTC
>TRBJ1-1|NA|TRBV7-2|NA
CASSLDRRNTEAFF
TGTGCCAGCAGCTTAGACAGAAGGAACACTGAAGCTTTCTTT
>TRBJ1-5|NA|TRBV19|TRBD1
CASSGGDRRGNQPQHF
TGTGCCAGTAGTGGGGGGGACAGGCGGGGCAATCAGCCCCAGCATTTT
>TRBJ1-1|once|TRBV20-1|NA
CSARALPEAFF
TGCAGTGCTAGAGCTCTCCCTGAAGCTTTCTTT
>TRBJ2-1|NA|TRBV14|TRBD2
CASSATSGVRHSYNEQFF
TGTGCCAGCAGCGCTACTAGCGGGGTCCGGCACTCCTACAATGAGCAGTTCTTC
>TRBJ2-7|once|TRBV6-5|NA
CASARDILTYEQYF
TGTGCCAGCGCCCGTGACATCCTTACCTACGAGCAGTACTTC
>TRBJ1-4|NA|TRBV29-1|TRBD1
CSARGTGELEKLFF
TGCAGTGCACGTGGGACAGGCGAACTTGAAAAACTGTTTTTT
>TRBJ2-7|NA|TRBV28|NA
CASSSPGTPNSYEQYF
TGTGCCAGCAGTTCCCCCGGGACACCAAACTCCTACGAGCAGTACTTC
>TRBJ1-2|NA|TRBV5-8|NA
CASSLEPSNYGYTF
TGTGCCAGCAGCTTGGAACCCAGTAACTATGGCTACACCTTC
>TRBJ1-2|NA|TRBV6-5|TRBD1
CASIKGDSPNYGYTF
TGTGCCAGCATCAAGGGGGACAGTCCTAACTATGGCTACACCTTC
>TRBJ2-7|NA|TRBV6-1|TRBD1
CASSEADRALPYF
TGTGCTAGCAGTGAAGCGGACAGGGCCCTTCCGTACTTC
>TRBJ1-6|NA|TRBV10-3|NA
CAISEPTGAPGSPLHF
TGTGCCATCAGTGAGCCGACAGGCGCTCCGGGTTCACCCCTCCACTTT
>TRBJ2-3|NA|TRBV12-5|NA
CASGLVRGCTDTQYF
TGTGCTAGTGGTTTGGTAAGGGGTTGCACAGATACGCAGTATTTT
>TRBJ1-2|NA|TRBV28|NA
CASSLFVIVENYGYTF
TGTGCCAGCAGTTTATTCGTCATTGTGGAGAACTATGGCTACACCTTC
>TRBJ1-1|NA|TRBV7-3|NA
CASSPPDRDNTEAFF
TGTGCCAGCAGCCCCCCGGACAGAGACAACACTGAAGCTTTCTTT
>TRBJ2-3|NA|TRBV5-1|TRBD2
CASSRLAGGTDTQYF
TGCGCCAGCAGCCGACTAGCGGGGGGCACAGATACGCAGTATTTT
>TRBJ2-5|once|TRBV10-3|TRBD1
CAISAGTGDPETQYF
TGTGCCATCAGTGCCGGGACAGGGGACCCAGAGACCCAGTACTTC
>TRBJ1-2|NA|TRBV28|NA
CASSSWNPTGKMDGYTF
TGTGCCAGCAGCTCTTGGAATCCCACAGGGAAAATGGATGGCTACACCTTC
>TRBJ1-4|NA|TRBV4-3|TRBD1
CASSQVRTGGNEKLFF
TGCGCCAGCAGCCAAGTTAGGACAGGGGGAAATGAAAAACTGTTTTTT
>TRBJ2-1|NA|TRBV4-3|NA
CASSQDTPSSSYNEQFF
TGCGCCAGCAGCCAAGATACCCCTTCGAGCTCCTACAATGAGCAGTTCTTC
>TRBJ2-1|NA|TRBV12-5|TRBD2
CASGLVPGRGANNEQFF
TGTGCTAGTGGTTTGGTCCCGGGGAGGGGAGCCAACAATGAGCAGTTCTTC
>TRBJ1-1|NA|TRBV7-3|NA
CASSSGHLGTEAFF
TGTGCCAGCAGTTCCGGACATTTGGGCACTGAAGCTTTCTTT
>TRBJ2-3|NA|TRBV7-3|NA
CASSLESGGQTDTQYF
TGTGCCAGCAGCTTAGAGTCGGGGGGCCAAACAGATACGCAGTATTTT
>TRBJ1-3|few|TRBV7-9|TRBD1
CSSSWDRGDFGNTIYF
TGTTCCAGCAGCTGGGACAGGGGGGACTTTGGAAACACCATATATTTT
>TRBJ2-2|once|TRBV2|TRBD2
CASRPTSGGLNTGELFF
TGTGCCAGCAGGCCGACTAGCGGGGGTTTGAACACCGGGGAGCTGTTTTTT
>TRBJ1-5|few|TRBV6-6|NA
CASSGPEASNQPQHF
TGTGCCAGCAGTGGGCCAGAAGCTAGCAATCAGCCCCAGCATTTT
>TRBJ2-7|NA|TRBV28|TRBD2
CASSLPRTSGRYEQYF
TGTGCCAGCAGTCTCCCGCGGACTAGCGGGAGGTACGAGCAGTACTTC
>TRBJ2-7|few|TRBV28|NA
CASTLGQPYEQYF
TGTGCCAGCACCCTCGGACAACCTTACGAGCAGTACTTC
>TRBJ1-5|NA|TRBV7-9|TRBD1
CASRVTWTGEDNNQPQHF
TGTGCCAGCAGAGTAACGTGGACAGGGGAGGATAACAATCAGCCCCAGCATTTT
>TRBJ1-1|NA|TRBV9|TRBD1
CASSSQGQTEAFF
TGTGCCAGCAGCTCACAGGGACAGACTGAAGCTTTCTTT
>TRBJ2-3|NA|TRBV13|NA
CASSPGVTQYF
TGTGCCAGCAGCCCGGGGGTGACGCAGTATTTT
>TRBJ2-7|NA|TRBV4-2|TRBD1
CASSRGQGRFAYEQYF
TGTGCCAGCAGCCGGGGACAGGGAAGATTCGCCTACGAGCAGTACTTC
>TRBJ2-5|NA|TRBV5-4|TRBD2
CASSLAGGNQETQYF
TGTGCCAGCAGCTTAGCGGGGGGGAACCAAGAGACCCAGTACTTC
>TRBJ2-1|NA|TRBV5-1|TRBD2
CATQATSAIDNEQFF
TGCGCGACCCAAGCGACTAGCGCGATCGACAATGAGCAGTTCTTC
>TRBJ1-1|NA|TRBV7-8|NA
CASSARGEENTEAFF
TGTGCCAGCAGCGCTCGGGGGGAGGAGAACACTGAAGCTTTCTTT
>TRBJ2-6|NA|TRBV7-3|NA
CASSPVPGANVLTF
TGTGCCAGCAGCCCCGTCCCTGGGGCCAACGTCCTGACTTTC
>TRBJ2-3|once|TRBV5-1|TRBD2
CASSLVVASGADTQYF
TGCGCCAGCAGCTTGGTGGTAGCTAGCGGGGCAGATACGCAGTATTTT
>TRBJ2-2|NA|TRBV2|NA
CASSDPAENTGELFF
TGTGCCAGCAGTGACCCAGCGGAGAACACCGGGGAGCTGTTTTTT
>TRBJ1-2|NA|TRBV2|NA
CASSEEGSLGSGNYGYTF
TGTGCCAGCAGTGAAGAAGGGAGCCTGGGGAGTGGCAACTATGGCTACACCTTC
>TRBJ1-6|NA|TRBV7-5|NA
CASPGTPNSPLHF
TGTGCCAGCCCCGGGACTCCCAATTCACCCCTCCACTTT
>TRBJ1-4|NA|TRBV6-1|TRBD1
CASSAGTGLFF
TGTGCCAGCAGTGCCGGGACAGGACTGTTTTTT
>TRBJ2-6|few|TRBV6-1|TRBD1
CASSASRQGSGANVLTF
TGTGCCAGCAGTGCTTCCCGACAGGGCTCTGGGGCCAACGTCCTGACTTTC
>TRBJ1-6|NA|TRBV6-5|NA
CASSYSTGGNSPLHF
TGTGCCAGCAGTTACTCGACGGGGGGAAATTCACCCCTCCACTTT
>TRBJ2-1|NA|TRBV4-1|NA
CASSQEWGPGEQFF
TGCGCCAGCAGCCAAGAATGGGGCCCCGGGGAGCAGTTCTTC
>TRBJ1-5|NA|TRBV2|TRBD1
CASSEGQFNQPQHF
TGTGCCAGCAGTGAGGGACAGTTCAATCAGCCCCAGCATTTT
>TRBJ2-7|NA|TRBV28|TRBD2
CASSHGTSATYEQYF
TGTGCCAGCAGTCACGGGACTAGCGCCACCTACGAGCAGTACTTC
>TRBJ2-5|NA|TRBV28|TRBD2
CASGGGKLETQYF
TGTGCCAGTGGGGGGGGGAAGTTAGAGACCCAGTACTTC
>TRBJ1-6|NA|TRBV5-1|NA
CASSYDREPLHF
TGCGCCAGCAGCTACGACCGGGAACCCCTCCACTTT